Listed below are T cell receptor beta chains from one sample, sequenced in a study of blood T cell repertoires in COVID-19. Using immunoSEQ multiplex PCR, the repertoire was profiled, and TCRdb retains in-frame clones only, with some absent. The sample lists more than 120,000 clones; more than 70% were seen once. Sequencing was carried out using peripheral blood. These receptors were obtained from a human donor in a cohort sampled during active COVID-19. The CDR3 runs from the conserved cysteine through the conserved F or W. The order of the fields is V gene, clone size, D gene, J gene, CDR3 DNA, CDR3 protein. The D gene is left open where the match is weak. Not every row has a clone size; where given, it reads once, few, many or a size class.

TRBV10-3	NA	NA	TRBJ1-6	TGTGCCATCAGCCCGGGTAATTCACCCCTCCACTTT	CAISPGNSPLHF
TRBV7-2	NA	NA	TRBJ2-5	TGTGCCAGCAGCTTCCGCGCCCTAACGGAGACCCAGTACTTC	CASSFRALTETQYF
TRBV2	NA	TRBD2	TRBJ2-1	TGTGCCAGCAGGCTAGCGGGGGGCTACAATGAGCAGTTCTTC	CASRLAGGYNEQFF
TRBV5-6	NA	TRBD1	TRBJ1-2	TGTGCCAGCAGCATAGGGACAGCCGACTATGGCTACACCTTC	CASSIGTADYGYTF
TRBV5-6	NA	NA	TRBJ1-2	TGTGCCAGCAGCTGGCGGGACCCGGGCCAAGGCTACACCTTC	CASSWRDPGQGYTF
TRBV6-6	NA	NA	TRBJ1-2	TGTGCCAGCAGCCCCGGGAACCTGTATGGCTACACCTTC	CASSPGNLYGYTF
TRBV6-2/TRBV6-3	NA	TRBD1	TRBJ1-6	TGTGCCAGCAGTTCCCGCCGACAGGGGGCTCTAGAGGGTTCACCCCTCCACTTT	CASSSRRQGALEGSPLHF
TRBV7-9	NA	NA	TRBJ1-2	TGTGCCAGCAGCTTATTGGGGGGGCCCTATGGCTACACCTTC	CASSLLGGPYGYTF
TRBV19	NA	TRBD1	TRBJ2-5	TGTGCCAGTAGTATATTCCCCGGACAGGGGGCCGGGGAGACCCAGTACTTC	CASSIFPGQGAGETQYF
TRBV30	few	NA	TRBJ2-4	TGTGCCTGGAGTGTACGGGGGGACAGGGCCAAAAACATTCAGTACTTC	CAWSVRGDRAKNIQYF